This record covers a single T cell receptor (beta chain). Enrolment of Seattle patients took place during active infection, and they were followed longitudinally. Only in-frame clones appear in the TCRdb table, and some are missing; sequencing was by immunoSEQ multiplex PCR. This sample has a few hundred thousand clones; about 89% occur once, and the top ten carry approximately 3%. The record originates from a study of blood T cell repertoires in COVID-19. Germline CDR1 is LGHNA and CDR2 is YNFKEQ. The CDR3 runs 16 residues. V shed 3 bases, J shed 6 bases, and the junction held 6 bases outside the gene matches.

Sequencing input: peripheral blood. The chain employs TRBV4-2 and TRBJ2-4; TRBD1 matches 12 bases. The source of this sequence is a woman aged 25 to 39 with COVID-19, enrolled during active disease. CDR3 DNA: TGTGCCAGCAGCCAGCGGGACAGGGGGCCTACAAACATTCAGTACTTC. It translates to CASSQRDRGPTNIQYF.